These 4 T cell receptor beta chains originate from one sample sequenced in a study of control samples from healthy donors and cancer patients. Sequencing was performed with immunoSEQ multiplex PCR; in TCRdb, only in-frame clones are kept and a portion is missing. The top ten hold around an eighth of the sample, which has approximately 100,000 clones, roughly 88% seen once. The source material was blood. The receptors shown here come from a man aged 25-45 years in good health.

The V and J genes are TRBV19 and TRBJ1-2; 10 bases line up with TRBD1. In germline, CDR1 is LNHDA, CDR2 SQIVND (reference sequence). The V segment lost 5 bases and the J segment 4 bases; nucleotides outside the gene matches: 13. CDR3 size: 17 residues. The CDR3, as DNA: TGTGCCAGTAGTTGGTCGGGGACAGGGGTCAGCGGCTATGGCTACACCTTC. As protein: CASSWSGTGVSGYGYTF. The variable domain in full, completed from reference TRBV19 and TRBJ1-2, reads DGGITQSPKYLFRKEGQNVTLSCEQNLNHDAMYWYRQDPGQGLRLIYYSQIVNDFQKGDIAEGYSVSREKKESFPLTVTSAQKNPTAFYLCASSWSGTGVSGYGYTFGSGTRLTVV.

This chain connects TRBV7-8 to TRBJ2-3; TRBD2 agrees at 10 bases. The CDR3 is 16 amino acids. Trimming took 7 bases from V and 4 from J; bases not matched to a gene: 11. Per the germline V gene, CDR1 is SGHVS and CDR2 is FQNEAQ. For the CDR3, the DNA is TGTGCCAGCACCCCGTTAGCGGGAGGTTCTGCAGATACGCAGTATTTT. Protein: CASTPLAGGSADTQYF.

V usage is TRBV6-2 or TRBV6-3 and J usage is TRBJ1-3, with D possibly matching TRBD1 (5 bases). This CDR3 region has 17 residues. V lost 0 bases, J lost 0 bases, and 12 bases lay in between. CDR1 and CDR2 from the germline V gene are MNHEY and SVGEGT. CDR3 nucleotide sequence: TGTGCCAGCAGTTACTCGAGGGGCAGAGACTCTGGAAACACCATATATTTT. Translating gives CASSYSRGRDSGNTIYF.

The chain couples TRBV19 to TRBJ2-3, with 7 bases that match TRBD2. From germline, CDR1 is LNHDA and CDR2 SQIVND (reference sequence). CDR3 length: 17 amino acids. V was pared by 3 bases and J by 0 bases, with 9 bases of the junction left unmatched. The DNA for the CDR3 is TGTGCCAGTAGTATTTCGTCACTAGCGTCTAGCACAGATACGCAGTATTTT. Protein product: CASSISSLASSTDTQYF.